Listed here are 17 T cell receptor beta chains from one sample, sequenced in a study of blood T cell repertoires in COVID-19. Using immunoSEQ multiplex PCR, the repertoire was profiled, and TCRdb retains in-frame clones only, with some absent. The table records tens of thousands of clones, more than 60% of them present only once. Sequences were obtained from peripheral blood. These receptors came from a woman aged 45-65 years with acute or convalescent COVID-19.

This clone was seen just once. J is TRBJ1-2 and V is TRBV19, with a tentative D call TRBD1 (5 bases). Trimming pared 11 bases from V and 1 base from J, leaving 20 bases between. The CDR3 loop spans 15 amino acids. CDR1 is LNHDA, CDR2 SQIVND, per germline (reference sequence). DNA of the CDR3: TGTGCCTCGAATATAGGACAAAACGTTAACTATGGCTACACCTTC. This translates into CASNIGQNVNYGYTF.

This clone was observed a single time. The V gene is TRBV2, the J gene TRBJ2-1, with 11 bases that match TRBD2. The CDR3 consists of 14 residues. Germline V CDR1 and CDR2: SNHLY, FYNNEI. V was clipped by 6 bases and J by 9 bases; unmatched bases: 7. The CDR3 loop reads CASSLTSGEGEQFF. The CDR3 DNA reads TGTGCCAGCAGCCTGACTAGCGGGGAAGGTGAGCAGTTCTTC.

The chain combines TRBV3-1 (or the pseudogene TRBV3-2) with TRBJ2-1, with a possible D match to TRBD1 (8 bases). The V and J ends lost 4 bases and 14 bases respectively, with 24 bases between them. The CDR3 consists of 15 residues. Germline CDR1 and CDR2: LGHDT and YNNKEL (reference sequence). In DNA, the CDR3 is TGTGCCAGCAGCCCCAGACAGGGGAGGGGAGAAGAGGAGTTCTTC. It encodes CASSPRQGRGEEEFF.

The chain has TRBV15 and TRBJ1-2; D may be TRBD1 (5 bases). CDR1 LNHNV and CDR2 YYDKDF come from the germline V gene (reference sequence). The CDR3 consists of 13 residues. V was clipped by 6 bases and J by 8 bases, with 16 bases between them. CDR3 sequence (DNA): TGTGCCACCAGTCCAGGGCGAATCTTCGGCTACACCTTC. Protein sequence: CATSPGRIFGYTF.

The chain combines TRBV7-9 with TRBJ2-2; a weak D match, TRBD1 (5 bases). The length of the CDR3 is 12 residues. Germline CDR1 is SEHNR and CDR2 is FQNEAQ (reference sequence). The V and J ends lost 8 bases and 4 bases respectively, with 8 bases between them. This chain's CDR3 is CASQGATGELFF. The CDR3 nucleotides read TGTGCCAGCCAAGGGGCCACCGGGGAGCTGTTTTTT.

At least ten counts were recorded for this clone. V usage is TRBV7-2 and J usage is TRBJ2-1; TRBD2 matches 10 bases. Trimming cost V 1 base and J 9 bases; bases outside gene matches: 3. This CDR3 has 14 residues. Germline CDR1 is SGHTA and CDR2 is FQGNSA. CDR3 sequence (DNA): TGTGCCAGCAGCTTAGAGCGGGAGGGCACTGAGCAGTTCTTC. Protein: CASSLEREGTEQFF.

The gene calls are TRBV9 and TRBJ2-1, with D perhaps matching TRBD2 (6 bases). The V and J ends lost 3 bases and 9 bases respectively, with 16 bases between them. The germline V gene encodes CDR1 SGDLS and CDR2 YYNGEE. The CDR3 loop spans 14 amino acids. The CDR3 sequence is CASSDPRGVGEQFF. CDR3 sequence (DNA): TGTGCCAGCAGCGACCCGCGCGGGGTTGGTGAGCAGTTCTTC.

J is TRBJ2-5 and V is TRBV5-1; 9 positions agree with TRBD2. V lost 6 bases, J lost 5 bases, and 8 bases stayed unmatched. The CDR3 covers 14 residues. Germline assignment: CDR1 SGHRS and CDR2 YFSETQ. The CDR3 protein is CASTAVAGDETQYF. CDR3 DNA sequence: TGCGCCAGCACTGCCGTAGCGGGGGATGAGACCCAGTACTTC. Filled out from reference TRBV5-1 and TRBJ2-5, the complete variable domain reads KAGVTQTPRYLIKTRGQQVTLSCSPISGHRSVSWYQQTPGQGLQFLFEYFSETQRNKGNFPGRFSGRQFSNSRSEMNVSTLELGDSALYLCASTAVAGDETQYFGPGTRLLVL.

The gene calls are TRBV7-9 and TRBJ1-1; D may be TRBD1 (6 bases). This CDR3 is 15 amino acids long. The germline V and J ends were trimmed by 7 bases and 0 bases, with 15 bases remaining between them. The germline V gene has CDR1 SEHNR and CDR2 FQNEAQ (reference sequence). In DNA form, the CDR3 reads TGTGCCAGCACTGGGCCCACAGGGTTGAACACTGAAGCTTTCTTT. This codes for CASTGPTGLNTEAFF.

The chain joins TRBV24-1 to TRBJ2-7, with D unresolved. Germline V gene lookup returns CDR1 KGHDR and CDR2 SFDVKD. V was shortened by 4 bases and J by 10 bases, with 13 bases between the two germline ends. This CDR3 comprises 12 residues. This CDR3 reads CATSDDLGRQYF. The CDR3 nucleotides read TGTGCCACCAGTGACGACCTAGGTCGACAGTACTTC.

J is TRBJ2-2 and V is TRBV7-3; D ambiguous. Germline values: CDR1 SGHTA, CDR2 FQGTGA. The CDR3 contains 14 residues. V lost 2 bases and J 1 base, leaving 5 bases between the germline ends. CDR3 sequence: CASSLAGNTGELFF. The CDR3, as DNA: TGTGCCAGCAGCTTAGCAGGGAACACCGGGGAGCTGTTTTTT.

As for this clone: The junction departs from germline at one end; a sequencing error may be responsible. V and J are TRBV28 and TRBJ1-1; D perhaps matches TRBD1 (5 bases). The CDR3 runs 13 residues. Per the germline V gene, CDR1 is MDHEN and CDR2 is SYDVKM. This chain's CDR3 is CASSLYKGSGSDF. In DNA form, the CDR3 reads TGTGCCAGCAGTCTCTATAAGGGGAGCGGGTCCGACTTT. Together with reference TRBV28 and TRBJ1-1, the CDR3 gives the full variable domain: DVKVTQSSRYLVKRTGEKVFLECVQDMDHENMFWYRQDPGLGLRLIYFSYDVKMKEKGDIPEGYSVSREKKERFSLILESASTNQTSMYLCASSLYKGSGSDFGQGTRLTVV.

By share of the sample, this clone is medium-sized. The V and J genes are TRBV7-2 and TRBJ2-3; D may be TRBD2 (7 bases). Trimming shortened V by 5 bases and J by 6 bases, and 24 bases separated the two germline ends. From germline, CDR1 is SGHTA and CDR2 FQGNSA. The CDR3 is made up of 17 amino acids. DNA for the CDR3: TGTGCCAGCAGCCCCAAGGGAACGGGGGGCTCGTCCGATACGCAGTATTTT. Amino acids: CASSPKGTGGSSDTQYF.

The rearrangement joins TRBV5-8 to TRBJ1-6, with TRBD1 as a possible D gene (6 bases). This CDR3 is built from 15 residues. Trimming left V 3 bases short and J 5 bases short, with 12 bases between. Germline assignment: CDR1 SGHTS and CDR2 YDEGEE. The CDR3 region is CASSSRGLNNSPLHF. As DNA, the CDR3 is TGTGCCAGCAGCTCCAGGGGTCTCAATAATTCACCCCTCCACTTT.

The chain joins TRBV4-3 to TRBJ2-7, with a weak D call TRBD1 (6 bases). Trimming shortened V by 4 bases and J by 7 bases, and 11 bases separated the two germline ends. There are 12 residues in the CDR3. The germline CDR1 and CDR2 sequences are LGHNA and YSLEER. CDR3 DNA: TGCGCCAGCAGCCTACAGGGCGGAGAGCAGTACTTC. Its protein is CASSLQGGEQYF.

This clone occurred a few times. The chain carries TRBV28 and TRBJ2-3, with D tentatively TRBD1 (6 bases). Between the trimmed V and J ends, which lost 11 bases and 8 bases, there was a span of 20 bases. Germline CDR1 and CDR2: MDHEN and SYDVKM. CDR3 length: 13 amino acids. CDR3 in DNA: TGTGCCGGGACACAGGGATCTTCGGGTACGCAGTATTTT. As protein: CAGTQGSSGTQYF.

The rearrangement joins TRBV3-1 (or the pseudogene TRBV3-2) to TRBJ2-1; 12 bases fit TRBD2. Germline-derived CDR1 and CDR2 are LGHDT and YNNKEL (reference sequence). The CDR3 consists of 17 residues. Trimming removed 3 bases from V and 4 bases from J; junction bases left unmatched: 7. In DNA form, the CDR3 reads TGTGCCAGCAGCCACGACAAGACTAGCGGGGGATACAATGAGCAGTTCTTC. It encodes CASSHDKTSGGYNEQFF.